This passage covers 21 T cell receptor beta chains from one sample sequenced in a study of T cells expressing NK-cell markers. TCRdb re-called the 5' RACE reads and gives one entry per CDR3 protein, without DNA. The repertoire shows about 260,000 distinct CDR3 sequences; the top ten hold around 0.42%. Sequencing used blood T cells: a sorted CD56 or NKG2C T cell subset, CD4+ or CD8+ T cells, or bulk PBMC T cells (not recorded which). All receptors come from a man between 18 and 29 years old in good health.

The chain is built from TRBV30 and TRBJ1-1; TCRdb selects TRBD1, and the lack of DNA leaves this call unchecked. Germline CDR1 is GTSNPN and CDR2 is SVGIG (reference sequence). This CDR3 region has 15 residues. The CDR3 protein is CAWSQNRELNTEAFF.

The chain uses TRBV15 and TRBJ2-3; TCRdb's D gene call, TRBD1, goes unchecked for lack of DNA. The CDR3 extends over 17 amino acids. Germline values: CDR1 LNHNV, CDR2 YYDKDF (reference sequence). The CDR3 sequence: CATSRDWSGSVQDTQYF.

The chain employs TRBV27 and TRBJ2-7; no DNA is available, so the TRBD1 call from TCRdb remains unchecked. The CDR3 totals 15 residues. From germline, CDR1 is MNHEY and CDR2 SMNVEV (reference sequence). The CDR3 loop reads CASNSPGRPIHEQYF.

The CDR3: CASSPDYRVETQYF. The rearrangement joins TRBV12-3 or TRBV12-4 to TRBJ2-5; TCRdb returns TRBD2, unconfirmable since there is no DNA. CDR3 length: 14 amino acids.

V and J are TRBV20-1 and TRBJ2-7; TCRdb gives TRBD2 as the D gene, but with no DNA this cannot be confirmed. Germline V gives CDR1 DFQATT, CDR2 SNEGSKA (reference sequence). The CDR3 totals 18 residues. The CDR3: CSARGLNPGLAGVYEQYF.

The rearrangement uses TRBV6-2 or TRBV6-3 and TRBJ2-7; TCRdb indicates TRBD2, and absent DNA this call remains unverified. This CDR3 is 17 amino acids long. Looked up from germline, CDR1 is MNHEY and CDR2 is SVGEGT. The CDR3 sequence is CASSYFLGLAGAYEQYF.

V gene TRBV4-2 combines with J gene TRBJ2-1; TCRdb proposes TRBD2, but this gene call is untestable without DNA. Germline loops: CDR1 LGHNA, CDR2 YNFKEQ. This CDR3 contains 14 residues. This chain's CDR3 is CASSPSTSGREQFF.

The gene calls are TRBV6-5 and TRBJ1-5. Germline V gene data show CDR1 as MNHEY and CDR2 as SVGAGI. CDR3 length: 16 amino acids. The CDR3 here is CASSYSRQDSNQPQHF.

The chain recombines TRBV12-3 or TRBV12-4 with TRBJ2-1. The CDR3 is 12 residues long. CDR3 loop: CAIQGRNNEQFF.

The chain combines TRBV20-1 with TRBJ2-7; the TCRdb D gene call, TRBD2, has no DNA to confirm it. The CDR3 extends over 14 amino acids. Germline CDR1 reads DFQATT; CDR2 reads SNEGSKA (reference sequence). The CDR3 sequence: CSAHFSSGGYEQYF.

This chain joins TRBV7-9 and TRBJ2-5. This CDR3 comprises 11 residues. Looked up from germline, CDR1 is SEHNR and CDR2 is FQNEAQ (reference sequence). This CDR3 reads CASSTMGTQYF.

V usage is TRBV6-1 and J usage is TRBJ1-3. The CDR3 covers 13 residues. Germline loops: CDR1 MNHNS, CDR2 SASEGT. The CDR3 spells CASTHDSGNTIYF.

V is TRBV12-3 or TRBV12-4 and J is TRBJ1-4; no DNA is available, so the TRBD1 call from TCRdb remains unchecked. CDR3 length: 13 amino acids. The CDR3 loop is CASKTGGVEKLFF.

The chain carries TRBV5-1 and TRBJ2-5. The CDR3 has 14 residues. CDR1 is SGHRS and CDR2 is YFSETQ in the germline V gene. This CDR3 is CASSLGRLQETQYF.

Here the CDR3 reads CASSYSSGTSDTQYF. The chain joins TRBV6-5 to TRBJ2-3; as DNA is missing, the TRBD2 call by TCRdb cannot be tested. The CDR3 extends over 15 amino acids. The germline gives CDR1 MNHEY, CDR2 SVGAGI.

V usage is TRBV24-1 and J usage is TRBJ2-3; no DNA is available, so the TRBD2 call from TCRdb remains unchecked. This CDR3 has 15 residues. Germline V gives CDR1 KGHDR, CDR2 SFDVKD. CDR3 protein: CATRDSGISTDTQYF.

The J gene is TRBJ2-1, the V gene TRBV6-5; TCRdb outputs TRBD1, but without DNA this stays unchecked. In germline, CDR1 is MNHEY, CDR2 SVGAGI. The CDR3 spans 17 residues. Here the CDR3 reads CASSYSPSGVGRNEQFF.

The V and J genes are TRBV4-2 and TRBJ2-1; TCRdb reports TRBD2, a call that lacks DNA to check it against. The CDR3 sequence is 17 residues long. Germline CDR1 reads LGHNA; CDR2 reads YNFKEQ. CDR3 loop: CASSGLAGATSYNEQFF.

The chain has TRBV7-2 and TRBJ2-3; TCRdb designates TRBD2, a call that cannot be tested without DNA. Germline V CDR1 and CDR2: SGHTA, FQGNSA. This CDR3 has 16 residues. The CDR3 loop reads CASSTGLAGGQDTQYF. Full variable domain (rest looked up from reference TRBV7-2 and TRBJ2-3): GAGVSQSPSNKVTEKGKDVELRCDPISGHTALYWYRQSLGQGLEFLIYFQGNSAPDKSGLPSDRFSAERTGGSVSTLTIQRTQQEDSAVYLCASSTGLAGGQDTQYFGPGTRLTVL.

This chain connects TRBV12-5 to TRBJ2-1; the TRBD2 assignment by TCRdb is unverifiable without DNA. The CDR3 runs 12 residues. The germline CDR1 and CDR2 sequences are LGHNT and FRNRAP. The CDR3 sequence: CASGPSTLEQFF.

J is TRBJ2-3 and V is TRBV19; TCRdb's D call of TRBD1 is untestable without DNA. The CDR3 is made up of 16 amino acids. Per the germline V gene, CDR1 is LNHDA and CDR2 is SQIVND (reference sequence). CDR3 sequence: CASSAPGQAGTDTQYF.